This TCR beta chain was captured by sequencing in a study of blood T cell repertoires in COVID-19. Trimming pared 6 bases from V and 1 base from J, leaving 13 bases between. This CDR3 contains 14 residues. Germline CDR1 reads SNHLY; CDR2 reads FYNNEI. This clone was detected only once. This table comes from immunoSEQ multiplex PCR, and its TCRdb copy is limited to in-frame clones, with some not included. The data contain around 190,000 clones, 84% of them singletons. Material: peripheral blood. V usage is TRBV2 and J usage is TRBJ2-7, with unresolved D. The TCR comes from a human donor in a cohort sampled during active COVID-19. Here the CDR3 DNA reads TGTGCCAGCAGCGAAAGGCAGGTTTCCTACGAGCAGTACTTC. As protein: CASSERQVSYEQYF. Using reference TRBV2 and TRBJ2-7 for the parts outside the CDR3, the full variable domain is EPEVTQTPSHQVTQMGQEVILRCVPISNHLYFYWYRQILGQKVEFLVSFYNNEISEKSEIFDDQFSVERPDGSNFTLKIRSTKLEDSAMYFCASSERQVSYEQYFGPGTRLTVT.